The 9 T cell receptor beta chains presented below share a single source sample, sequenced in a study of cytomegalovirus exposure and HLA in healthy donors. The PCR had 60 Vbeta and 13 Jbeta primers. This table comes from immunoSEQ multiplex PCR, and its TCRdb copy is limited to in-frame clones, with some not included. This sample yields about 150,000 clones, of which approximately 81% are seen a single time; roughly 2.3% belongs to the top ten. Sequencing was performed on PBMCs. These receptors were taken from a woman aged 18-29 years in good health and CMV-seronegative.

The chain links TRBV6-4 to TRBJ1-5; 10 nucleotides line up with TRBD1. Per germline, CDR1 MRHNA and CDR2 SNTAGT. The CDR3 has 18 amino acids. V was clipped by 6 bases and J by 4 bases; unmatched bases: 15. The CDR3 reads CASRDPTGGPIGNQPQHF. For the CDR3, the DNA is TGTGCCAGCAGGGATCCGACAGGGGGCCCAATAGGGAATCAGCCCCAGCATTTT.

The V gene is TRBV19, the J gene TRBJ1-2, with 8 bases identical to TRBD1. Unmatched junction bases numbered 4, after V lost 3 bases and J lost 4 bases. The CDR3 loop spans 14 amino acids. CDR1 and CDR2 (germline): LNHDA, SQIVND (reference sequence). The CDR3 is CASSIGQGPYGYTF. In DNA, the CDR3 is TGTGCCAGTAGTATTGGACAGGGTCCCTATGGCTACACCTTC. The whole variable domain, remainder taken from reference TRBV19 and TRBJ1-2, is DGGITQSPKYLFRKEGQNVTLSCEQNLNHDAMYWYRQDPGQGLRLIYYSQIVNDFQKGDIAEGYSVSREKKESFPLTVTSAQKNPTAFYLCASSIGQGPYGYTFGSGTRLTVV.

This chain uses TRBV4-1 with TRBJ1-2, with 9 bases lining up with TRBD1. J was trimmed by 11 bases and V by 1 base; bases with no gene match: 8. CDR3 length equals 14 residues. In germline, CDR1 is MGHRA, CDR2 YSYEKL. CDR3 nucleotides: TGCGCCAGCAGCCAAGTTCCGGGACAGGGTGCTTACACCTTC. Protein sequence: CASSQVPGQGAYTF.

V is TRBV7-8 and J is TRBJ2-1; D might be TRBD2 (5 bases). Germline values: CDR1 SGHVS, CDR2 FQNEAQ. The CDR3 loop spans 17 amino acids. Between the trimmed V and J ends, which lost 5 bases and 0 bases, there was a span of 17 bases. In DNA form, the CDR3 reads TGTGCCAGCAGCATGCGTCCTAGCTTGAGCTCCTACAATGAGCAGTTCTTC. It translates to CASSMRPSLSSYNEQFF.

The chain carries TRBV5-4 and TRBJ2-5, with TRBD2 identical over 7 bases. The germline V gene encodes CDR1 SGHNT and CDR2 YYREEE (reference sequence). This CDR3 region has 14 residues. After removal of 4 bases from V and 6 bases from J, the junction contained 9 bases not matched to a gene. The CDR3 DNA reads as TGTGCCAGCAGCCAGCCGGGACTAATACAGACCCAGTACTTC. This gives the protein CASSQPGLIQTQYF.

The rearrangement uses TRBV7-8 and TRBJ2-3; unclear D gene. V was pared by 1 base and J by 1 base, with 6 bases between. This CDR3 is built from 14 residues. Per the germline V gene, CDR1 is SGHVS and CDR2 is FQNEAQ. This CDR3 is CASSLEPGTDTQYF. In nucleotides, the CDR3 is TGTGCCAGCAGCTTAGAGCCGGGCACAGATACGCAGTATTTT.

The DNA for the CDR3 is TGTGCCAGCCGCCGCACCCCCTCCGGGACAGGGAGGACTCGGGATGAAAAACTGTTTTTT. It is translated as CASRRTPSGTGRTRDEKLFF. This sequence joins TRBV27 and TRBJ1-4; 9 bases map to TRBD1. The germline gives CDR1 MNHEY, CDR2 SMNVEV (reference sequence). V lost 8 bases to trimming and J lost 6 bases; unmatched junction nucleotides: 25. The CDR3 totals 20 residues.

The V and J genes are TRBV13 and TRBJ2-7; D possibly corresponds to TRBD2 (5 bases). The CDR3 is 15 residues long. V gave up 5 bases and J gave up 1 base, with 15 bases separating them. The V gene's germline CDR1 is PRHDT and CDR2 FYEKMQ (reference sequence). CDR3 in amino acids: CASSPDRRGSYEQYF. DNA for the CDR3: TGTGCCAGCAGCCCCGACCGGCGCGGGTCCTACGAGCAGTACTTC. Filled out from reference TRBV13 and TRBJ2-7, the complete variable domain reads AAGVIQSPRHLIKEKRETATLKCYPIPRHDTVYWYQQGPGQDPQFLISFYEKMQSDKGSIPDRFSAQQFSDYHSELNMSSLELGDSALYFCASSPDRRGSYEQYFGPGTRLTVT.

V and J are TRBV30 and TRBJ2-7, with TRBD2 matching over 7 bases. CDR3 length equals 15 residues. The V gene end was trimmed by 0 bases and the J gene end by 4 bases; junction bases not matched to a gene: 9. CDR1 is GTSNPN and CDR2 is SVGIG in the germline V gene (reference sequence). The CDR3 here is CAWSVIAGAIYEQYF. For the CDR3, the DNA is TGTGCCTGGAGTGTAATTGCGGGAGCTATTTACGAGCAGTACTTC.